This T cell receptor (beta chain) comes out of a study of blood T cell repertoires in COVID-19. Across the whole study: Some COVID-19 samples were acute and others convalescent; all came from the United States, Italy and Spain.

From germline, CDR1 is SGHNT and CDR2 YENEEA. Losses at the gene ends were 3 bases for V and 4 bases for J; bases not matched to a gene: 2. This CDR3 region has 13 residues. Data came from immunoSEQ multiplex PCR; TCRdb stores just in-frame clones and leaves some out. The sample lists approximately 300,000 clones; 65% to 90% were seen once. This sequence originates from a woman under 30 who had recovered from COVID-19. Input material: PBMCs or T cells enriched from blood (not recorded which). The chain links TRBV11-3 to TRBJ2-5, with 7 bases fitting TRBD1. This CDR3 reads CASSLGTVETQYF. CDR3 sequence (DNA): TGTGCCAGCAGCTTGGGGACAGTAGAGACCCAGTACTTC.